This T cell receptor beta chain emerged from a study of OX40 agonist ivuxolimab in advanced cancers. Overall study findings and caveats: There were, on average, more expanded clones in CD8+ T cells than in CD4+. A proportion of nonresponders additionally exhibited low normalized T-cell clonal expansion. The study observed clonal expansion of CD4+ and CD8+ blood T cells by week 6 at 0.1 to 3.0 mg/kg.

Clones were read by immunoSEQ multiplex PCR, and TCRdb kept only the in-frame ones, dropping some. In the table there are about 64,000 clones, around 84% of which are singletons. Patients were ruled out by autoimmune disease history or systemic immunosuppression. V lost 5 bases and J 0 bases, leaving 17 bases between the germline ends. Looked up from germline, CDR1 is SNHLY and CDR2 is FYNNEI. The length of the CDR3 is 17 residues. Concerning this clone itself: Its antigen remains unidentified.

The chain carries TRBV2 and TRBJ1-5; maybe TRBD1 (6 bases). Sequences were derived from CD4+ or CD8+ T cells sorted from blood, sampled in a trial of the OX40 agonist ivuxolimab. The sequence derives from an adult with an advanced solid tumor such as melanoma, head and neck, liver or kidney cancer. This CDR3 is CASSTPGGQNSNQPQHF. CDR3 sequence (DNA): TGTGCCAGCAGTACCCCGGGGGGCCAGAATAGCAATCAGCCCCAGCATTTT.